The sequence of this T cell receptor beta chain was determined in a study of cytomegalovirus exposure and HLA in healthy donors. Regarding the study as a whole: In vitro checks showed that a few CMV-associated chains really do target CMV antigens. It is likely that the observed cluster of highly shared sequence variants was a sequencing artifact. Later, an analysis found that common viral pathogens appeared to be linked with several of the most significant clusters.

V lost 0 bases, J lost 13 bases, and 24 bases lay in between. CDR1 MGHRA and CDR2 YSYEKL come from the germline V gene. This CDR3 comprises 16 residues. Use of 60 Vbeta and 13 Jbeta primers characterized the PCR. The method was immunoSEQ multiplex PCR; TCRdb's version includes in-frame clones alone and lacks a portion of them. In the table there are some 67,000 clones, 60% to 80% of which are singletons. Details on this clone: No antigen is known for it.

The chain recombines TRBV4-1 with TRBJ1-1; a weak D match, TRBD1 (5 bases). The clonotype originates from a man between 60 and 75 years old in good health and CMV-seropositive. The sequenced sample was PBMCs. The CDR3 DNA follows: TGCGCCAGCAGCCAAGATGGGGGGTCGAGGGGTCTCCATGTTTTCTTT. Its protein is CASSQDGGSRGLHVFF.